These 8 T cell receptor beta chains came from one sample sequenced in a study of CD8 T cells in Susac syndrome. RNA was extracted with the RNeasy kit, and a quantity of roughly 0.45 to 1 ug was reverse transcribed using random hexamers. TCRdb called the immunoSEQ multiplex PCR reads again in MiXCR, with one record for every CDR3 protein. The table includes approximately 130,000 distinct CDR3 sequences, around nine tenths detected once. The sample comprised CD8+ T cells from PBMCs. The receptors derive from a human donor with multiple sclerosis.

The genes are TRBV27 and TRBJ1-1; TRBD1 matches 7 bases. V was pared by 0 bases and J by 0 bases, with 4 bases of the junction left unmatched. CDR3 size: 16 residues. CDR1 is MNHEY, CDR2 SMNVEV, per germline (reference sequence). CDR3 sequence (DNA): TGTGCCAGCAGTTTATCGACAGGGTCTTTGAACACTGAAGCTTTCTTT. Translation gives CASSLSTGSLNTEAFF.

The V call is TRBV19, the J call TRBJ1-2; D ambiguous. Per germline, CDR1 LNHDA and CDR2 SQIVND (reference sequence). The CDR3 has 15 amino acids. The V end was cut by 2 bases, the J end by 4 bases, with 14 bases between. The CDR3 coding sequence is TGTGCCAGTAGTATATACACGGCGGGAGTCTATGGCTACACCTTC. Translating it yields CASSIYTAGVYGYTF.

This clonotype was recorded once. The chain has TRBV5-6 and TRBJ1-1, with a tentative D call TRBD1 (5 bases). The CDR3 spans 16 residues. From germline, CDR1 is SGHDT and CDR2 YYEEEE. Trimming took 2 bases from V and 3 from J, leaving 17 bases between them. In DNA form, the CDR3 reads TGTGCCAGCAGCTTTTCTTGGGAAACGGGGGACACTGAAGCTTTCTTT. Its protein product is CASSFSWETGDTEAFF. Combining the CDR3 with reference TRBV5-6 and TRBJ1-1 gives the whole variable domain DAGVTQSPTHLIKTRGQQVTLRCSPKSGHDTVSWYQQALGQGPQFIFQYYEEEERQRGNFPDRFSGHQFPNYSSELNVNALLLGDSALYLCASSFSWETGDTEAFFGQGTRLTVV.

The gene calls are TRBV3-1 and TRBJ2-7; D uncertain. Trimming shortened V by 1 base and J by 3 bases, and 10 bases separated the two germline ends. Germline V gives CDR1 LGHDT, CDR2 YNNKEL (reference sequence). CDR3 length: 14 amino acids. The CDR3, as DNA: TGTGCCAGCAGCCAAGCCAGGTCTTTCTACGAGCAGTACTTC. Translated: CASSQARSFYEQYF.

In the case of this clonotype: One end of the junction fails to match germline, which may point to a read error. This chain uses TRBV4-3 with TRBJ2-1, with D uncertain. Germline V CDR1 and CDR2: LGHNA, YSLEER. The CDR3 runs 15 residues. The CDR3 coding sequence is TGTGCCAGCAGCCAAGAAGGAGTTCTCTACAATGAGCAGTTCTTC. Encoded protein: CASSQEGVLYNEQFF.

This clonotype was seen a single time. This chain links TRBV29-1 with TRBJ2-2; weak D call: TRBD2 (5 bases). Deletions cut 3 bases from V and 4 bases from J, with 15 bases between. The CDR3 is 15 residues long. Germline V gene lookup returns CDR1 SQVTM and CDR2 ANQGSEA. For the CDR3, the DNA is TGCAGCGTTGATGAAACGGGAATGGGCACCGGGGAGCTGTTTTTT. It translates to CSVDETGMGTGELFF.

The chain carries TRBV27 and TRBJ2-5; D is uncertain. Between the trimmed V and J ends, which lost 1 base and 7 bases, there was a span of 13 bases. CDR1 is MNHEY and CDR2 is SMNVEV in the germline V gene (reference sequence). The CDR3 loop spans 14 amino acids. The CDR3 DNA reads TGTGCCAGCAGTTTATTTGGGTCGGACGGGACCCAGTACTTC. It codes for CASSLFGSDGTQYF.

With regard to this clonotype: Its ends do not fully match the called genes, so a read error is possible. The CDR3 protein is CASRLGDLSNHPQHF. The DNA of the CDR3 is TGTGCCAGCCGCCTAGGGGACCTTAGCAATCATCCCCAGCATTTT. The genes are TRBV11-2 and TRBJ1-5; a possible D gene is TRBD1 (5 bases). The CDR3 covers 15 residues. CDR1 is SGHAT and CDR2 is FQNNGV in the germline V gene.